These 22 T cell receptor beta chains originate from one sample sequenced in a study of blood T cell repertoires in COVID-19. Method: immunoSEQ multiplex PCR; TCRdb's copy keeps in-frame clones and lacks some. The sample contains under 300,000 clones, around 90% of which appear only once. Sequenced: peripheral blood. All receptors come from a man in his 60s who had recovered from COVID-19.

The chain carries TRBV11-3 and TRBJ2-1, with D maybe TRBD2 (6 bases). Trimming stripped 5 bases from V and 4 bases from J, with 15 bases between. There are 15 residues in the CDR3. From germline, CDR1 is SGHNT and CDR2 YENEEA. This CDR3 reads CASSARGSFYNEQFF. The DNA for the CDR3 is TGTGCCAGCAGCGCACGGGGGAGCTTTTACAATGAGCAGTTCTTC.

This rearrangement joins TRBV6-6 to TRBJ1-5; D perhaps matches TRBD1 (6 bases). With 5 bases removed from V and 4 bases from J, the gap between germline ends came to 15 bases. CDR1 and CDR2 (germline): MNHNY, SVGAGI (reference sequence). The CDR3 covers 15 residues. Here the CDR3 DNA reads TGTGCCAGCAGTGAGGGGGGGCTGGGTAATCAGCCCCAGCATTTT. The encoded protein is CASSEGGLGNQPQHF.

This chain joins TRBV10-1 and TRBJ2-7; D may be TRBD1 (6 bases). The V gene's germline CDR1 is WNHNN and CDR2 SYGVQD (reference sequence). The V gene lost 8 bases and the J gene lost 6 bases, with 14 bases spanning the gap. The CDR3 loop spans 12 amino acids. CDR3 nucleotide sequence: TGCGCCAGCCGGACAGAAAAAGGCGAGCAGTACGTC. This translates into CASRTEKGEQYV.

This chain's CDR3 is CASPGQFLEQYF. The CDR3 DNA is TGTGCCAGTCCGGGACAGTTTCTAGAGCAGTACTTC. The chain links TRBV6-5 to TRBJ2-7; TRBD1 matches at 7 bases. The J segment lost 7 bases and the V segment lost 9 bases, leaving 9 bases of the junction unmatched. CDR1 is MNHEY and CDR2 is SVGAGI in the germline V gene. The CDR3 loop spans 12 amino acids.

This chain uses TRBV5-1 with TRBJ1-6; 7 bases fit TRBD1. In germline, CDR1 is SGHRS, CDR2 YFSETQ. The CDR3 is 15 residues long. J lost 10 bases, V lost 4 bases, and 11 bases had no gene match. CDR3 protein: CASSPDRKRTSPLHF. CDR3 DNA sequence: TGCGCCAGCAGCCCGGACAGGAAGAGGACCTCACCCCTCCACTTT.

The chain carries TRBV5-1 and TRBJ2-4, with D maybe TRBD2 (6 bases). The germline V and J ends were trimmed by 0 bases and 6 bases, with 13 bases remaining between them. Germline values: CDR1 SGHRS, CDR2 YFSETQ. The CDR3 consists of 15 residues. The chain's CDR3 is CASSLEGTYGNIQYF. CDR3 nucleotides: TGCGCCAGCAGCTTGGAAGGGACTTACGGAAACATTCAGTACTTC.

Comment on this clone: Other DNA sequences in the sample encode the same CDR3. This rearrangement joins TRBV5-1 to TRBJ1-6, with 9 bases lining up with TRBD1. Germline V gene sequence: CDR1 SGHRS, CDR2 YFSETQ. The V and J ends lost 0 bases and 9 bases, in that order; junction bases with no gene match: 4. The CDR3 loop spans 15 amino acids. For the CDR3, the DNA is TGCGCCAGCAGCTTGGCAGGACAGGGGTTTTCACCCCTCCACTTT. Protein sequence: CASSLAGQGFSPLHF.

The V call is TRBV7-2, the J call TRBJ2-3, with D perhaps TRBD2 (5 bases). Trimming left V 1 base short and J 0 bases short, with 14 bases between. From germline, CDR1 is SGHTA and CDR2 FQGNSA. CDR3 size: 17 residues. The CDR3 DNA sequence: TGTGCCAGCAGCTTAGAATCGGGGTCCCCTAGCACAGATACGCAGTATTTT. Its translation: CASSLESGSPSTDTQYF.

J is TRBJ2-3 and V is TRBV7-9, with D perhaps TRBD2 (5 bases). The length of the CDR3 is 15 residues. Trimming removed 5 bases from V and 4 bases from J, with 16 bases in between. Germline values: CDR1 SEHNR, CDR2 FQNEAQ (reference sequence). CDR3: CASSPSRAAPDTQYF. As DNA, the CDR3 is TGTGCCAGCAGCCCGTCGCGGGCAGCCCCAGATACGCAGTATTTT.

The rearrangement links TRBV11-2 to TRBJ2-1, with D possibly TRBD1 on 6 matching bases. Per the germline V gene, CDR1 is SGHAT and CDR2 is FQNNGV. The CDR3 sequence is 15 residues long. V was cut by 5 bases and J by 2 bases, with 13 bases left in between. DNA of the CDR3: TGTGCCAGCAGCCCCTCTGGGGACACCTACAATGAGCAGTTCTTC. Amino acid sequence: CASSPSGDTYNEQFF.

A remark on this clone: The sample carries other DNA sequences with the same CDR3. CDR3 residues: CASSLRDNEQFF. CDR3 nucleotides: TGTGCCAGCAGTTTACGAGACAATGAGCAGTTCTTC. This chain connects TRBV12-3 or TRBV12-4 to TRBJ2-1, with D hard to call. V lost 2 bases and J 5 bases, leaving 4 bases between the germline ends. The CDR3 sequence is 12 residues long.

The V and J genes are TRBV10-3 and TRBJ2-2; perhaps TRBD1 as D (7 bases). The CDR3 covers 13 residues. Germline values: CDR1 ENHRY, CDR2 SYGVKD. The V end lost 7 bases, the J end lost 6 bases, and 12 bases lay between the germline ends. For the CDR3, the DNA is TGTGCCATCACTCCAGGGGGGTCCGGGGAGCTGTTTTTT. This translates into CAITPGGSGELFF.

The V and J genes are TRBV27 and TRBJ1-2; D uncertain. Germline-derived CDR1 and CDR2 are MNHEY and SMNVEV (reference sequence). There are 17 residues in the CDR3. The V end lost 2 bases, the J end lost 8 bases, and 24 bases lay between the germline ends. CDR3 amino acids: CASSLAGGLPNVGGYTF. CDR3 coding DNA: TGTGCCAGCAGTTTAGCAGGCGGACTCCCCAACGTGGGGGGCTACACCTTC.

This chain joins TRBV12-3 or TRBV12-4 and TRBJ2-1, with D perhaps TRBD1 (5 bases). The CDR3 loop spans 12 amino acids. V lost 7 bases to trimming and J lost 12 bases, with 16 bases between them. CDR3 DNA sequence: TGTGCCAGCACCTACACAGGATTAGGGCAGTTCTTC. Residues: CASTYTGLGQFF.

The V and J genes are TRBV5-1 and TRBJ1-3; D possibly corresponds to TRBD1 (6 bases). CDR1 is SGHRS and CDR2 is YFSETQ in the germline V gene. This CDR3 contains 14 residues. The V and J ends lost 8 bases and 2 bases respectively, with 14 bases between them. In nucleotides, the CDR3 is TGCGCCAGTAATCCGGGACAAGCTGGAAACACCATATATTTT. Translating it yields CASNPGQAGNTIYF.

This rearrangement joins TRBV6-6 to TRBJ1-2, with 8 bases lining up with TRBD1. Germline V lookup: CDR1 MNHNY, CDR2 SVGAGI (reference sequence). J was trimmed by 5 bases and V by 6 bases; bases with no gene match: 8. The length of the CDR3 is 14 residues. The CDR3 nucleotides read TGTGCCAGCAGCGCAGGAACAGGGGGGTATGGCTACACCTTC. This translates into CASSAGTGGYGYTF.

The chain links TRBV6-1 to TRBJ2-7; D not certain. The germline V and J ends were trimmed by 1 base and 7 bases, with 5 bases remaining between them. CDR3 length: 11 amino acids. Germline V gene data show CDR1 as MNHNS and CDR2 as SASEGT. The CDR3 sequence: CASSEGGEQYF. The CDR3 nucleotides are TGTGCCAGCAGTGAAGGCGGTGAGCAGTACTTC.

The V gene is TRBV19, the J gene TRBJ2-3, with TRBD2 as a possible D gene (5 bases). Germline V CDR1 and CDR2: LNHDA, SQIVND (reference sequence). V lost 10 bases and J 2 bases, leaving 13 bases between the germline ends. This CDR3 contains 13 residues. The CDR3 region is CAISKRATDTQYF. Here the CDR3 DNA reads TGTGCCATTTCCAAGAGGGCCACAGATACGCAGTATTTT.

In its sample, this clone was seen once. This rearrangement joins TRBV11-3 to TRBJ2-5; tentatively, D is TRBD2 (6 bases). The ends were cut back, 6 bases at V and 1 base at J, with 12 bases in the middle. Germline-derived CDR1 and CDR2 are SGHNT and YENEEA. This CDR3 spans 14 amino acids. This CDR3 reads CASSFGGSQETQYF. CDR3 nucleotide sequence: TGTGCCAGCAGTTTTGGGGGGAGCCAAGAGACCCAGTACTTC.

This chain links TRBV5-1 with TRBJ1-6; 8 nucleotides align to TRBD1. The ends lost 4 bases at V and 9 bases at J; junction bases unmatched: 9. The CDR3 runs to 15 residues. Germline V gives CDR1 SGHRS, CDR2 YFSETQ. CDR3 DNA: TGCGCCAGCAGCGGGGGGGACAGGCCGGCTTCACCCCTCCACTTT. Residues: CASSGGDRPASPLHF.

This chain uses TRBV15 with TRBJ2-1; 10 bases match TRBD2. The CDR3 runs to 14 residues. The germline gives CDR1 LNHNV, CDR2 YYDKDF (reference sequence). V lost 5 bases to trimming and J lost 12 bases; unmatched junction nucleotides: 10. CDR3 amino acids: CATSRPVASGGQFF. The CDR3 DNA reads TGTGCCACCAGCCGCCCGGTAGCTAGCGGGGGGCAGTTCTTC.

V is TRBV3-1 (or the pseudogene TRBV3-2) and J is TRBJ1-2; 8 positions match TRBD1. CDR1 is LGHDT, CDR2 YNNKEL, per germline (reference sequence). With V trimmed by 4 bases and J by 6 bases, 4 bases remained unmatched. The CDR3 covers 13 residues. The CDR3 coding sequence is TGTGCCAGCAGCCGACAGGGGCTGGATGGCTACACCTTC. Amino acids: CASSRQGLDGYTF.